One and the same sample provided the 5 T cell receptor beta chains below, sequenced in a study of T cell responses to AZD1222 COVID-19 vaccine. Measured with immunoSEQ multiplex PCR; TCRdb has only the in-frame clones, and not every one. The sample lists 150,000 to 180,000 clones, about nine tenths occurring once. The starting material was peripheral blood, obtained on day 0 of AZD1222 vaccination. The receptors originated from an adult in good health.

The chain joins TRBV4-3 to TRBJ2-5, with 13 bases lining up with TRBD2. The CDR3 totals 15 residues. The germline V gene encodes CDR1 LGHNA and CDR2 YSLEER. Trimming took 10 bases from V and 5 from J; bases not matched to a gene: 10. The CDR3 reads CATARSTSGGETQYF. The CDR3 DNA sequence: TGCGCCACCGCCAGGTCGACTAGCGGGGGGGAGACCCAGTACTTC.

J is TRBJ2-5 and V is TRBV6-5; 7 bases match TRBD1. The CDR3 covers 15 residues. The V gene end was trimmed by 7 bases and the J gene end by 2 bases; junction bases not matched to a gene: 10. From germline, CDR1 is MNHEY and CDR2 SVGAGI. The CDR3 sequence is CASNPPGQIQETQYF. For the CDR3, the DNA is TGTGCCAGCAACCCACCGGGACAGATACAAGAGACCCAGTACTTC.

V usage is TRBV9 and J usage is TRBJ1-2; perhaps TRBD1 as D (5 bases). Trimming left V 3 bases short and J 5 bases short, with 20 bases between. The germline V gene encodes CDR1 SGDLS and CDR2 YYNGEE. The CDR3 has 16 amino acids. The CDR3 region is CASSEGLSADWYGYTF. As DNA, the CDR3 is TGTGCCAGCAGCGAGGGACTTTCAGCCGACTGGTATGGCTACACCTTC. The full variable domain, in which reference TRBV9 and TRBJ1-2 provide the parts outside the CDR3, is DSGVTQTPKHLITATGQRVTLRCSPRSGDLSVYWYQQSLDQGLQFLIQYYNGEERAKGNILERFSAQQFPDLHSELNLSSLELGDSALYFCASSEGLSADWYGYTFGSGTRLTVV.

This clone has only a few counts. The chain couples TRBV19 to TRBJ2-4, with TRBD1 identical over 9 bases. The CDR3 consists of 13 residues. Germline CDR1 reads LNHDA; CDR2 reads SQIVND (reference sequence). Trimming cost V 8 bases and J 8 bases; bases outside gene matches: 7. The CDR3 bases are TGTGCCAGTTGTGGGACAGGGCTGGACATTCAGTACTTC. Its translation is CASCGTGLDIQYF.

The rearrangement uses TRBV7-8 and TRBJ2-7; tentative D call: TRBD1 (5 bases). In germline, CDR1 is SGHVS, CDR2 FQNEAQ. The CDR3 totals 13 residues. V was pared by 5 bases and J by 7 bases, with 15 bases between. CDR3 nucleotides: TGTGCCAGCAGCCCCCCCGACAGTTTGGAGCAGTACTTC. Amino acid sequence: CASSPPDSLEQYF.